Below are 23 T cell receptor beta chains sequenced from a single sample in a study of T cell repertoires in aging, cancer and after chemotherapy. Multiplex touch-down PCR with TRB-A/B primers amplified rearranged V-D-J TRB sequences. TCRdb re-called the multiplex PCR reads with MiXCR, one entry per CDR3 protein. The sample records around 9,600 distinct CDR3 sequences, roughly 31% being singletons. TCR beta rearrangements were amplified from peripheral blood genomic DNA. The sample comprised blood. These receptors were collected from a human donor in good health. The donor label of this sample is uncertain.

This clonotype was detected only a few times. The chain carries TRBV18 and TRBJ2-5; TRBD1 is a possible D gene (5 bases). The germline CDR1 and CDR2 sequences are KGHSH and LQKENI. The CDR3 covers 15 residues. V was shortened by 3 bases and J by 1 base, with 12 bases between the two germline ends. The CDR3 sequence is CASSPTPQGQETQYF. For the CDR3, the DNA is TGTGCCAGCTCACCCACACCCCAGGGCCAAGAGACCCAGTACTTC.

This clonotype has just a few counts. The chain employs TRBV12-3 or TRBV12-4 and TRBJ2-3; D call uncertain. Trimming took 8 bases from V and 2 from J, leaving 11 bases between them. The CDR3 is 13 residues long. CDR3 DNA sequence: TGTGCCAGCGGGCGGTTAGACACAGATACGCAGTATTTT. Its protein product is CASGRLDTDTQYF.

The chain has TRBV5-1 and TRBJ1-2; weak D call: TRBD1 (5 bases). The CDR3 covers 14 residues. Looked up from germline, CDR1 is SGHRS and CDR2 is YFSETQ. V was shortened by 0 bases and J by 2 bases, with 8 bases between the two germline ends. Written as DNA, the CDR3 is TGCGCCAGCAGCTTGGGAGGACACAACTATGGCTACACCTTC. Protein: CASSLGGHNYGYTF.

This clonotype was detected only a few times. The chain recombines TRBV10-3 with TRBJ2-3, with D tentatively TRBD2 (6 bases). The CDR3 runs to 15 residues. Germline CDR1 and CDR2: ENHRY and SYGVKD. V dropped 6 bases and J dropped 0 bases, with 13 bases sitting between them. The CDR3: CAISPTSYSTDTQYF. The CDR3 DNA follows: TGTGCCATCAGCCCGACTAGTTACAGCACAGATACGCAGTATTTT.

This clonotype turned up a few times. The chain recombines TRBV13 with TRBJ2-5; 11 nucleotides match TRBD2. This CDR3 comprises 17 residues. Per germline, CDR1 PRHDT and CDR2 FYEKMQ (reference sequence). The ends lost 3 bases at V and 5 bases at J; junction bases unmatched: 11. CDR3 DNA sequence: TGTGCCAGCAGCTTCCTTAGCGGGGGGGCGTCCGGGGAGACCCAGTACTTC. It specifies CASSFLSGGASGETQYF.

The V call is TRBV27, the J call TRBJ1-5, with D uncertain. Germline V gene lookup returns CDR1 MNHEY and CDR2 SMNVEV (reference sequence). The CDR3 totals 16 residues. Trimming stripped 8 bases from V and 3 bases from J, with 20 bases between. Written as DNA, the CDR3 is TGTGCCAGCGCCTCGGGCTCCATGGGTAACAATCAGCCCCAGCATTTT. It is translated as CASASGSMGNNQPQHF.

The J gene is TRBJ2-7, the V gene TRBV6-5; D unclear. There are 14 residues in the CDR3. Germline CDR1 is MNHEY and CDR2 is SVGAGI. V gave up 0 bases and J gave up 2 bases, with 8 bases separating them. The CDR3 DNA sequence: TGTGCCAGCAGTTACTCAACCGACCCCTACGAGCAGTACTTC. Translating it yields CASSYSTDPYEQYF.

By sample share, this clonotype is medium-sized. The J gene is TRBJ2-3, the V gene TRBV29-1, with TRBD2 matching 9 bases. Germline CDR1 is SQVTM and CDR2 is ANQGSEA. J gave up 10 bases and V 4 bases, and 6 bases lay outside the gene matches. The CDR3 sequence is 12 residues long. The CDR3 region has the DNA TGCAGCGTTGTTAGCGGGGGAGACCCGCAGTATTTT. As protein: CSVVSGGDPQYF.

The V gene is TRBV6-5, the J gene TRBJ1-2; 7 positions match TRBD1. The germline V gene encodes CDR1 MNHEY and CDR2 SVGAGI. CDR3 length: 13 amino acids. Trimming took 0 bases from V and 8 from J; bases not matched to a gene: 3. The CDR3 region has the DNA TGTGCCAGCAGTTACTCGAGAGGGGGCGGCTACACCTTC. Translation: CASSYSRGGGYTF.

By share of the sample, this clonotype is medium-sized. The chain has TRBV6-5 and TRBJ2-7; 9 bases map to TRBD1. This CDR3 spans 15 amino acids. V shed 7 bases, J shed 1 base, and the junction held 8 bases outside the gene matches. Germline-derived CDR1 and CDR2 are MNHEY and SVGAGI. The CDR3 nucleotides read TGTGCCAGCACGCGCTCCGGGACAGGGTCCTACGAGCAGTACTTC. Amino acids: CASTRSGTGSYEQYF.

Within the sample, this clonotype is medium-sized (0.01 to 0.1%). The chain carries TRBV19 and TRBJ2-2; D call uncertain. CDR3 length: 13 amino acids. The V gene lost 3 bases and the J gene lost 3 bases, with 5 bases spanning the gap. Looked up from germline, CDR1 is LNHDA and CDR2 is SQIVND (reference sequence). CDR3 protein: CASSIQDTGELFF. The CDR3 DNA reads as TGTGCCAGTAGTATCCAGGACACCGGGGAGCTGTTTTTT. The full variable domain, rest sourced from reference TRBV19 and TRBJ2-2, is DGGITQSPKYLFRKEGQNVTLSCEQNLNHDAMYWYRQDPGQGLRLIYYSQIVNDFQKGDIAEGYSVSREKKESFPLTVTSAQKNPTAFYLCASSIQDTGELFFGEGSRLTVL.

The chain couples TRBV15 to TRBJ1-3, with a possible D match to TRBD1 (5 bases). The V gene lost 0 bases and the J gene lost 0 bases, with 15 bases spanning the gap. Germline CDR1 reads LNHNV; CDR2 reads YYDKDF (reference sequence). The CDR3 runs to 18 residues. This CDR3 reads CATSRDWGGHVSGNTIYF. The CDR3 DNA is TGTGCCACCAGCAGAGACTGGGGCGGGCACGTCTCTGGAAACACCATATATTTT.

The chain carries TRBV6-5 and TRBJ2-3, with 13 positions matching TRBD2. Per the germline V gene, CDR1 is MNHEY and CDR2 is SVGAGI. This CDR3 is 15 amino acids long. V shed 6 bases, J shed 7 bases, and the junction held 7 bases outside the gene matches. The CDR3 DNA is TGTGCCAGCAGCCGACTAGCGGGGGGAGGAAATACGCAGTATTTT. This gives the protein CASSRLAGGGNTQYF.

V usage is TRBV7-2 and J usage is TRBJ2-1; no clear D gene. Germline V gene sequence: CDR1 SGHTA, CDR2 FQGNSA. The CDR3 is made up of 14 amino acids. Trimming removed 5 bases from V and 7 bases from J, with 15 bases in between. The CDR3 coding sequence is TGTGCCAGCAGCACCCTGTTGGGTGGAAATGAGCAGTTCTTC. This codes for CASSTLLGGNEQFF.

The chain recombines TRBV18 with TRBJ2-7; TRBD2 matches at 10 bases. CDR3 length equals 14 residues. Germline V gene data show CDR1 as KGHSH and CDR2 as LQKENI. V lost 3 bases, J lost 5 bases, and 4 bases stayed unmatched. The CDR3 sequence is CASSPPGLAHEQYF. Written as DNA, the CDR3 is TGTGCCAGCTCACCTCCGGGACTAGCGCACGAGCAGTACTTC.

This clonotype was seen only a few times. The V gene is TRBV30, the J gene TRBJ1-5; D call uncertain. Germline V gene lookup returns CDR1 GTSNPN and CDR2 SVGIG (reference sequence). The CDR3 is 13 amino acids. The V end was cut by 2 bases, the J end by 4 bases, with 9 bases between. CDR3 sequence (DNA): TGTGCCTGGAGTAAGGGCAGTAATCAGCCCCAGCATTTT. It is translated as CAWSKGSNQPQHF. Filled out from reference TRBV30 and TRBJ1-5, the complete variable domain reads SQTIHQWPATLVQPVGSPLSLECTVEGTSNPNLYWYRQAAGRGLQLLFYSVGIGQISSEVPQNLSASRPQDRQFILSSKKLLLSDSGFYLCAWSKGSNQPQHFGDGTRLSIL.

CDR3 loop: CAWGRLYTQYF. The CDR3, as DNA: TGTGCCTGGGGGCGATTATATACGCAGTATTTT. The chain recombines TRBV30 with TRBJ2-3, with unresolved D. Trimming left V 5 bases short and J 7 bases short, with 10 bases between. CDR3 length: 11 amino acids. Germline CDR1 reads GTSNPN; CDR2 reads SVGIG (reference sequence).

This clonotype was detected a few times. In DNA form, the CDR3 reads TGTGCCAGCAGTCGAACGTTCTACGAGCAGTACTTC. Residues: CASSRTFYEQYF. The V call is TRBV6-2 or TRBV6-3, the J call TRBJ2-7; D gene unclear. The V gene's germline CDR1 is MNHEY and CDR2 SVGEGT. V lost 5 bases, J lost 3 bases, and 8 bases lay in between. This CDR3 has 12 residues.

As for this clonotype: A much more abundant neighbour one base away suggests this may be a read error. CDR3 in amino acids: CASSTSGFEQYF. The CDR3 nucleotides are TGTGCCAGCAGCACTAGCGGCTTCGAGCAGTACTTC. The V and J genes are TRBV6-5 and TRBJ2-7; TRBD2 matches at 8 bases. CDR3 size: 12 residues. Trimming at V came to 6 bases and at J to 6 bases, leaving 4 bases not matched to a gene. From germline, CDR1 is MNHEY and CDR2 SVGAGI.

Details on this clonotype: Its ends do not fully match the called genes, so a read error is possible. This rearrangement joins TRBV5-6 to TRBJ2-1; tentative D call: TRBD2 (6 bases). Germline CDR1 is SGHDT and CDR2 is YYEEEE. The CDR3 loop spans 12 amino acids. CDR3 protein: CASSLVAEEQFF. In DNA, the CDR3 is TGCGCCAGCAGCTTGGTAGCGGAGGAGCAGTTCTTC.

The CDR3 reads CASKGQLNEKLFF. The CDR3 DNA is TGTGCCAGCAAGGGACAGCTAAATGAAAAACTGTTTTTT. The chain recombines TRBV6-1 with TRBJ1-4, with 7 bases lining up with TRBD1. The length of the CDR3 is 13 residues. The V gene end was trimmed by 7 bases and the J gene end by 5 bases; junction bases not matched to a gene: 4. The germline V gene has CDR1 MNHNS and CDR2 SASEGT.

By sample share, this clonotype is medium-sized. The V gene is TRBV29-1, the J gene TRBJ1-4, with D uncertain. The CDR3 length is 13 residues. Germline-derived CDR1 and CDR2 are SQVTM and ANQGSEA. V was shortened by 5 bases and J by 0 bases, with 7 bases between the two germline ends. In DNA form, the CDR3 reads TGCAGCGTTTGGGCGCCAACTAATGAAAAACTGTTTTTT. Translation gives CSVWAPTNEKLFF.

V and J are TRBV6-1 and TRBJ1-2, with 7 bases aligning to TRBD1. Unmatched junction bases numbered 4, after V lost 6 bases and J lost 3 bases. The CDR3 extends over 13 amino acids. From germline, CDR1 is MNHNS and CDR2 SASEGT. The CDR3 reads CASRSRGDYGYTF. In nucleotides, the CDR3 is TGTGCCAGCAGGTCCAGGGGGGACTATGGCTACACCTTC.